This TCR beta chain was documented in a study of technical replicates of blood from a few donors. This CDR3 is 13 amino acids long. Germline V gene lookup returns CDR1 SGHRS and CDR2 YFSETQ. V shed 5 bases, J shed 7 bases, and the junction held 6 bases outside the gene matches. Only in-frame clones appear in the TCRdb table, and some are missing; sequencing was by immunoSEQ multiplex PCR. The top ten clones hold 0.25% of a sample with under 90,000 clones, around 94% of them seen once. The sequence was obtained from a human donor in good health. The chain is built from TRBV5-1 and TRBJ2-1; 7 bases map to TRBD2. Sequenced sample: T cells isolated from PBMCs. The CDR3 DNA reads TGCGCCAGCAGTAGATGGGGGGGAAATGAGCAGTTCTTC. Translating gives CASSRWGGNEQFF.